This TCR beta chain is from a study of metastatic and nonmetastatic thyroid tumors. About the study: Across peripheral blood and tumor or nodule tissue samples taken from malignant and benign thyroid patients, the repertoires were compared with one another.

CDR3 length: 13 residues. Germline V CDR1 and CDR2: GTSNPN, SVGIG (reference sequence). V lost 0 bases and J 5 bases, leaving 10 bases between the germline ends. TCRdb ran MiXCR on the PCR reads. The data contain thousands of clones, around 40% of them singletons. No treatment of any kind had been given to any patient before thyroid surgery. This clone was picked up many times. The sequenced sample was tumor tissue. The clonotype originates from a male donor with papillary thyroid cancer or a benign thyroid nodule (not recorded which). Some clones in this sample may be carry-over from other donors' samples. The chain recombines TRBV30 with TRBJ1-1; D is ambiguous. CDR3 region: CAWSVVPGTEAFF. In DNA form, the CDR3 reads TGTGCCTGGAGTGTGGTCCCGGGGACTGAAGCTTTCTTT.